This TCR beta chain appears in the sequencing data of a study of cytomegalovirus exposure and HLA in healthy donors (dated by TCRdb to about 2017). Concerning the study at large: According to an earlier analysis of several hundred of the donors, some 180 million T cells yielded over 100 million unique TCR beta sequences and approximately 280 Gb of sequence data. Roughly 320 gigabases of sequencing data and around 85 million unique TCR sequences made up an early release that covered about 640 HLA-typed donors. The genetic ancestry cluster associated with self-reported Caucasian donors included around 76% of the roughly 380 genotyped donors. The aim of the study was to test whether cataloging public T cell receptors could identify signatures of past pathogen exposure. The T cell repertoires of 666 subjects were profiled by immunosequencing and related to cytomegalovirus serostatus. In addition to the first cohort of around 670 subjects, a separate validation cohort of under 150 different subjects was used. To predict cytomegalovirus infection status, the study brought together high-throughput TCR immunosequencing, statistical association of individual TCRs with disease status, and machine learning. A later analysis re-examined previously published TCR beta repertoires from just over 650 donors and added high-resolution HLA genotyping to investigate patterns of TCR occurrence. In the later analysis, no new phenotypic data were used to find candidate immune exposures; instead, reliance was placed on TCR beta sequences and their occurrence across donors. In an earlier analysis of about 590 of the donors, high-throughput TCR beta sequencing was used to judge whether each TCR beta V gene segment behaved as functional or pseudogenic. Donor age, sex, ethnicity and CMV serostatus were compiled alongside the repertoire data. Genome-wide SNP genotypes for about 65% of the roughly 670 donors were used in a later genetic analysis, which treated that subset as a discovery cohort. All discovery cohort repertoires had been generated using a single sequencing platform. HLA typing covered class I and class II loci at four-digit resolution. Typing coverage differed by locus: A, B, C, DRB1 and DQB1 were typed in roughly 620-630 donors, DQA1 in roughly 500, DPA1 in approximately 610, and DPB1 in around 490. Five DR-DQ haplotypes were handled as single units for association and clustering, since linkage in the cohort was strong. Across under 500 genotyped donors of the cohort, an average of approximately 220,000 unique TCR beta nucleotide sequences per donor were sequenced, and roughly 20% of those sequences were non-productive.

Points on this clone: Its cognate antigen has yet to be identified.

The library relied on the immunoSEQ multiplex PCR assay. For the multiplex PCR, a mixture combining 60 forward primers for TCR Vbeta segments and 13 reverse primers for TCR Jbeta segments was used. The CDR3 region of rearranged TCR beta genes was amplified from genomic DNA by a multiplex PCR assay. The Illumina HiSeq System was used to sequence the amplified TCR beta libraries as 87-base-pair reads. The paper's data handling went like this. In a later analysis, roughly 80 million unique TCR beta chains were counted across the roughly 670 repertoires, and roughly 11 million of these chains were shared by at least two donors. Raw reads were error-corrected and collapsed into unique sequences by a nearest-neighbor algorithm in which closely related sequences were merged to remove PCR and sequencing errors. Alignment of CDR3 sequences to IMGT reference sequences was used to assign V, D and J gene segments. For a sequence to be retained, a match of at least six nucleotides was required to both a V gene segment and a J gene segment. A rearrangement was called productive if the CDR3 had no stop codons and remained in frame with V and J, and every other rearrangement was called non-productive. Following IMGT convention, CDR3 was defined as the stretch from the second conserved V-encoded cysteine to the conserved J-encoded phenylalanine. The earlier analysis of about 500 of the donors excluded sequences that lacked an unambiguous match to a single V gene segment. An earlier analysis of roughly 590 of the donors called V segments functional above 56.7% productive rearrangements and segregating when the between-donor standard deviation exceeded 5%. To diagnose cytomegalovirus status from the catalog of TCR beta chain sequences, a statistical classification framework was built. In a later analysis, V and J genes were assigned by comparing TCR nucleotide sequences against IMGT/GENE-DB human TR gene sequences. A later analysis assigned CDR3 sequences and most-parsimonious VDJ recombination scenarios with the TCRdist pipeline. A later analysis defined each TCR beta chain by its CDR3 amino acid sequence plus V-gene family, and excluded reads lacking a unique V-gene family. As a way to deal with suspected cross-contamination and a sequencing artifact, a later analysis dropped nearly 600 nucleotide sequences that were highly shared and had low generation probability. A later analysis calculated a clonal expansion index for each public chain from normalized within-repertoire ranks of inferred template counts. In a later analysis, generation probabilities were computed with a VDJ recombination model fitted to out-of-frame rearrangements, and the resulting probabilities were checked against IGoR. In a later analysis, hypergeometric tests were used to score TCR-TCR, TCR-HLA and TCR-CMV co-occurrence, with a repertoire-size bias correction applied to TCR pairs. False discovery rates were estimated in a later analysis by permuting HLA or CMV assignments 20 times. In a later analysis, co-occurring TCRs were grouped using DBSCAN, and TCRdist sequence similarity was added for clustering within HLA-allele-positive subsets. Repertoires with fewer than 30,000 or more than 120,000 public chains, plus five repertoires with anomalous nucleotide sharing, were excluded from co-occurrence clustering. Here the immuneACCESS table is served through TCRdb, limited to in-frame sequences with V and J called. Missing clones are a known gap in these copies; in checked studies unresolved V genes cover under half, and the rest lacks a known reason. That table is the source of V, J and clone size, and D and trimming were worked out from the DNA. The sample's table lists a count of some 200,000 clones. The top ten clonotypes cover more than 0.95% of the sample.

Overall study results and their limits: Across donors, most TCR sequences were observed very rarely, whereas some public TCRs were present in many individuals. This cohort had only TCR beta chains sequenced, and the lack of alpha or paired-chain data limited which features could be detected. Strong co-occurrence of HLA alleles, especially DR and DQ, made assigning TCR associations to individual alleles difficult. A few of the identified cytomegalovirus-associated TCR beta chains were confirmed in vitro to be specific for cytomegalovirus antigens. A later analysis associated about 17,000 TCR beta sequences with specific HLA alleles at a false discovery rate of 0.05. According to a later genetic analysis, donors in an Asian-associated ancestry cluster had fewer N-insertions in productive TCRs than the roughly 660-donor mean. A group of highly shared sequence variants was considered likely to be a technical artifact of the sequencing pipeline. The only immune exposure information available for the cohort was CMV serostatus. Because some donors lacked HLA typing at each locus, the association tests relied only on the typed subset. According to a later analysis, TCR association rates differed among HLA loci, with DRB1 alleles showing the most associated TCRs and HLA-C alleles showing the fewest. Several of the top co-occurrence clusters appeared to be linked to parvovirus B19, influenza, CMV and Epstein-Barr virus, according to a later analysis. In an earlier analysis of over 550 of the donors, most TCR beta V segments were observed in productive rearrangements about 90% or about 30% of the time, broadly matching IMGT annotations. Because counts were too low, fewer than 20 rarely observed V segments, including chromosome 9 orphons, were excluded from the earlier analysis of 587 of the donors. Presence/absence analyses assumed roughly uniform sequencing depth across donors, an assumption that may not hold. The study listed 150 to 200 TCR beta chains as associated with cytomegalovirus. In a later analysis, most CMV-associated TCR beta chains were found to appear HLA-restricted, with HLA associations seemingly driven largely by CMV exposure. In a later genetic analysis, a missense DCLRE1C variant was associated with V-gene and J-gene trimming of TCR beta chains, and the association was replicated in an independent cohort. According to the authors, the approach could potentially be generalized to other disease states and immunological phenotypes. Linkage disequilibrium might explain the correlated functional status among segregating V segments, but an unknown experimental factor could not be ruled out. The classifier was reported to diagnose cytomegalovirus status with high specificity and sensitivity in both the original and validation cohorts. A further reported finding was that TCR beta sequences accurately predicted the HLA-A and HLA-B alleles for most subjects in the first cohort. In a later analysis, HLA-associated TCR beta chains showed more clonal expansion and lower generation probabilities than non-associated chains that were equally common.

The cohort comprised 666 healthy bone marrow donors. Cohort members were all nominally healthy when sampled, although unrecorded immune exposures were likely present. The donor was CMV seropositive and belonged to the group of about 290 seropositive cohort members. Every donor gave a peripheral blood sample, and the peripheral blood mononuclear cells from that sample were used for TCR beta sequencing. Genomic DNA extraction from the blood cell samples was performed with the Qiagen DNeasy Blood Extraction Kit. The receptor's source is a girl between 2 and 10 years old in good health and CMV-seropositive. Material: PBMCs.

The bases are TGTGCCGGAGGGCCCCTAGGGGATCAGCCCCAGCATTTT. The encoded protein is CAGGPLGDQPQHF. The sequence joins TRBV28 to TRBJ1-5; D gene: possibly TRBD1, on 5 matching bases. Trimming costs V 11 bases and J 5 bases, and their ends lie 16 bases apart. CDR1 and CDR2, per the germline V gene, are MDHEN and SYDVKM. The CDR3 holds 13 amino acids from the cysteine to the phenylalanine. The read is trimmed to its CDR3 DNA, 39 bases read in frame from base 1.